Listed below are T cell receptor beta chains from one sample, sequenced in a study of CD8 T cells in Susac syndrome. Using its own MiXCR run on the immunoSEQ multiplex PCR reads, TCRdb lists one record per CDR3 protein. The sample includes about 300,000 distinct CDR3 sequences, around 91% of them seen just once. The sequencing sample was made of CD8+ T cells from PBMCs. The receptors derive from a human donor with multiple sclerosis. Each CDR3 is given with its conserved first and last residue. Each record gives: D gene, V gene, clone size, J gene, CDR3 DNA, CDR3 protein. D genes are given only for firm matches. Rows may omit the clone size; those that give it use once, few, many or a size class.

>-|TRBV20-1|-|TRBJ2-7
TGCAGTGCCCTGGGGGGGCACTCCTACGAGCAGTACTTC
CSALGGHSYEQYF
>-|TRBV30|-|TRBJ1-2
TGTGCCTGGACTGAAGGGTACACCTTC
CAWTEGYTF
>TRBD1|TRBV6-1|once|TRBJ2-2
TGTGCCAACACGGACAGGGCCACCGGGGAGCTGTTTTTT
CANTDRATGELFF
>-|TRBV2|-|TRBJ2-1
TGTGCCAGCAGTGAAGAGGAGCGGGCCATCTACAATGAGCAGTTCTTC
CASSEEERAIYNEQFF
>TRBD1|TRBV27|-|TRBJ2-2
TGTGCCAGCGGACAGGGTTTCACCGGGGAGCTGTTTTTT
CASGQGFTGELFF
>TRBD2|TRBV4-3|-|TRBJ2-3
TGCGCCAGCAGCCAAGAGAGCGGGGGGGGAACTAGCACAGATACGCAGTATTTT
CASSQESGGGTSTDTQYF
>TRBD2|TRBV27|-|TRBJ2-3
TGTGCCAGCAGTTTATTAACGGGAGGCACCACAGATACGCAGTATTTT
CASSLLTGGTTDTQYF
>TRBD2|TRBV30|-|TRBJ2-7
TGTGCCTGGAGTTTAGCGGGAGGGCCCAACGAGCAGTACTTC
CAWSLAGGPNEQYF
>-|TRBV6-5|-|TRBJ2-2
TGTGCCAGCAGCCCTCTAGCGAGCACCGGGGAGCTGTTTTTT
CASSPLASTGELFF
>TRBD2|TRBV6-2/TRBV6-3|-|TRBJ2-1
TGTGCCAGCAGTTACCAGACTAGCGGGGGGGCCCAGAGCTCCTACAATGAGCAGTTCTTC
CASSYQTSGGAQSSYNEQFF
>TRBD1|TRBV29-1|-|TRBJ1-2
TGCAGCGTTGACCGGGACAGGGGTAGCTATGGCTACACCTTC
CSVDRDRGSYGYTF
>-|TRBV4-3|-|TRBJ1-5
TGCGCCAGCAGCCAAGAGGTAAACAGAGGAGGCAATCAGCCCCAGCATTTT
CASSQEVNRGGNQPQHF
>TRBD1|TRBV5-6|once|TRBJ2-1
TGTGCCAGCAGTTTTACAGGGGTGGGATCCTACAATGAGCAGTTCTTC
CASSFTGVGSYNEQFF
>-|TRBV19|-|TRBJ1-5
TGTGCCAGTAGTGGTCTGCAGCGAAATCAGCCCCAGCATTTT
CASSGLQRNQPQHF
>-|TRBV6-5|-|TRBJ2-2
TGTGCCAGCAGTTACTCGTCTGTCGACGCGAACACCGGGGAGCTGTTTTTT
CASSYSSVDANTGELFF
>-|TRBV12-3/TRBV12-4|once|TRBJ1-4
TGTGCCAGCAGCATCGGGCAGCGGAATGAAAAACTGTTTTTT
CASSIGQRNEKLFF
>TRBD1|TRBV12-3/TRBV12-4|-|TRBJ2-1
TGTGCCAGCAGTTACTCGGACAGGGTCAATGAGCAGTTCTTC
CASSYSDRVNEQFF
>TRBD1|TRBV9|-|TRBJ1-1
TGTGCCAGCAGCCCCCGGGACAGGGGGCCAACTGAAGCTTTCTTT
CASSPRDRGPTEAFF
>-|TRBV5-1|-|TRBJ1-1
TGCGCCAGCAGCTTGGCCCCCAACACTGAAGCTTTCTTT
CASSLAPNTEAFF
>TRBD1|TRBV4-3|few|TRBJ2-6
TGCGCCAGCAGCCAAGATGGGACAGCTGGGGCCAACGTCCTGACTTTC
CASSQDGTAGANVLTF
>-|TRBV19|-|TRBJ1-5
TGTGCCAGTAGAACTCGTCAGGGGTCCAATCAGCCCCAGCATTTT
CASRTRQGSNQPQHF
>TRBD1|TRBV29-1|-|TRBJ2-7
TGCAGCGTTGTACCGACAGGGCGCGAGCAGTACTTC
CSVVPTGREQYF
>-|TRBV5-4|few|TRBJ1-5
TGTGCCAGCAGCTTGGAATTTGCAGAAAATCAGCCCCAGCATTTT
CASSLEFAENQPQHF
>TRBD2|TRBV12-3/TRBV12-4|-|TRBJ2-7
TGTGCCAGCAGTTTACGGGTAAAAGGGGCTAGCGGGAGGACCTACGAGCAGTACTTC
CASSLRVKGASGRTYEQYF
>-|TRBV5-6|-|TRBJ2-2
TGTGCCAGCAGCAAATCATCCGGGGAGCTGTTTTTT
CASSKSSGELFF
>TRBD2|TRBV27|-|TRBJ2-2
TGTGCCAGCAGTTTATCCCCTAGCGGATGGACGAACACCGGGGAGCTGTTTTTT
CASSLSPSGWTNTGELFF
>-|TRBV6-2/TRBV6-3|-|TRBJ2-1
TGTGCCAGCACCTCACCCACCGGACCCTCCTACAATGAGCAGTTCTTC
CASTSPTGPSYNEQFF
>-|TRBV7-9|-|TRBJ1-4
TGTGCCAGCAGCTCCCCCGGGGGGGCTAATGAAAAACTGTTTTTT
CASSSPGGANEKLFF
>-|TRBV28|-|TRBJ2-7
TGTGCCAGCAGAGAGGGTTCACTTTCCTACGAGCAGTACTTC
CASREGSLSYEQYF
>-|TRBV27|-|TRBJ2-7
TGTGCCAGCAGTTGGGCAGGGAGGTCCTACGAGCAGTACTTC
CASSWAGRSYEQYF
>-|TRBV6-5|once|TRBJ2-7
TGTGCCCTCGCGGCTTCAACCTCCTACGAGCAGTACTTC
CALAASTSYEQYF
>-|TRBV9|-|TRBJ2-1
TGTGCCAGCAGCCCGTACGGACCCTACAATGAGCAGTTCTTC
CASSPYGPYNEQFF
>-|TRBV5-1|-|TRBJ2-5
TGCGCCAGCAGCTGGGAAGGGAGTCAAGAGACCCAGTACTTC
CASSWEGSQETQYF
>TRBD2|TRBV20-1|-|TRBJ2-1
TGCAGTGCTAGAGATTCTACTAGCGGGGATATTGAGCAGTTCTTC
CSARDSTSGDIEQFF